The 8 T cell receptor beta chains below come from one sample, sequenced in a study of T-cell reconstitution after alpha-beta-depleted transplantation in children. This sample's TCRbeta library carried unique molecular identifier barcodes. Each CDR3 protein is one row after TCRdb ran MiXCR on the PCR reads. The data hold 700,000 to 950,000 distinct CDR3 sequences, with around 17% observed a single time. Sequences were derived from PBMCs, mostly from graft donor cells, sampled 360 days after TCRalphabeta/CD19-depleted stem cell transplant. These receptors were collected from a male patient between 5 and 17 years old who had a stem cell transplant for acute lymphoblastic leukemia, so the T cells may come from the graft donor.

This clonotype was seen more than once but under ten times. The rearrangement uses TRBV12-3 or TRBV12-4 and TRBJ1-1, with D hard to call. The CDR3 loop spans 13 amino acids. Deletions cut 7 bases from V and 1 base from J, with 10 bases between. This CDR3 is CASTPTANTEAFF. The CDR3 nucleotides are TGTGCCAGCACCCCAACAGCGAACACTGAAGCTTTCTTT.

This clonotype was picked up a small number of times. This chain joins TRBV20-1 and TRBJ2-1; D not resolved. This CDR3 has 13 residues. The germline CDR1 and CDR2 sequences are DFQATT and SNEGSKA (reference sequence). The CDR3: CSQSEPPYNEQFF. The CDR3 DNA reads TGCAGCCAAAGCGAACCCCCCTACAATGAGCAGTTCTTC.

The J gene is TRBJ1-5, the V gene TRBV12-3 or TRBV12-4, with D possibly TRBD1 on 6 matching bases. V lost 5 bases, J lost 2 bases, and 13 bases lay in between. This CDR3 has 15 residues. CDR3 sequence: CASSTISGGNQPQHF. CDR3 coding DNA: TGTGCCAGCAGTACTATATCAGGGGGCAATCAGCCCCAGCATTTT.

The chain uses TRBV2 and TRBJ2-2; no clear D. Germline CDR1 and CDR2: SNHLY and FYNNEI. The CDR3 runs 12 residues. V was shortened by 7 bases and J by 3 bases, with 6 bases between the two germline ends. The CDR3 region has the DNA TGTGCCAGCACCGTCTACACCGGGGAGCTGTTTTTT. The encoded protein is CASTVYTGELFF.

The V call is TRBV25-1, the J call TRBJ2-1, with D hard to call. The CDR3 totals 16 residues. From germline, CDR1 is MGHDK and CDR2 SYGVNS. Trimming stripped 3 bases from V and 5 bases from J, with 17 bases between. CDR3 residues: CASSDLPPGPDNEQFF. The CDR3 bases are TGTGCCAGCAGTGACCTCCCCCCAGGCCCGGACAATGAGCAGTTCTTC. The full variable domain, with the rest looked up from reference TRBV25-1 and TRBJ2-1, is EADIYQTPRYLVIGTGKKITLECSQTMGHDKMYWYQQDPGMELHLIHYSYGVNSTEKGDLSSESTVSRIRTEHFPLTLESARPSHTSQYLCASSDLPPGPDNEQFFGPGTRLTVL.

The V and J genes are TRBV7-9 and TRBJ2-7; 8 positions agree with TRBD1. Unmatched junction bases numbered 8, after V lost 4 bases and J lost 3 bases. This CDR3 has 15 residues. Looked up from germline, CDR1 is SEHNR and CDR2 is FQNEAQ (reference sequence). CDR3: CASSSLTGDRYEQYF. Written as DNA, the CDR3 is TGTGCCAGCAGCTCATTGACAGGGGATCGCTACGAGCAGTACTTC.

The gene calls are TRBV5-6 and TRBJ1-2; no reliable D call. Germline CDR1 SGHDT, CDR2 YYEEEE. The CDR3 length is 15 residues. Trimming took off 0 bases at V and 2 bases at J, with 11 bases between the two ends. The CDR3: CASSLEQLANYGYTF. The CDR3 DNA is TGTGCCAGCAGCTTGGAACAACTAGCAAACTATGGCTACACCTTC. Full variable domain (missing parts from reference TRBV5-6 and TRBJ1-2): DAGVTQSPTHLIKTRGQQVTLRCSPKSGHDTVSWYQQALGQGPQFIFQYYEEEERQRGNFPDRFSGHQFPNYSSELNVNALLLGDSALYLCASSLEQLANYGYTFGSGTRLTVV.

The table lists this clonotype with a few counts. The rearrangement links TRBV7-6 to TRBJ2-3; D unresolved. Trimming removed 5 bases at V and 0 bases at J, with 12 bases between. There are 15 residues in the CDR3. Per the germline V gene, CDR1 is SGHVS and CDR2 is FNYEAQ. For the CDR3, the DNA is TGTGCCAGCAGCAGACTCCTAGAGAGCACAGATACGCAGTATTTT. It specifies CASSRLLESTDTQYF.